Here is one T cell receptor (beta chain) with its context. Antigen unknown. This table comes from immunoSEQ multiplex PCR, and its TCRdb copy is limited to in-frame clones, with some not included. The sample has some 1.4 million clones, around 97% seen once. The entry originates in a study of shared clonotypes between healthy human individuals. Background on the study: Each donor's CD8 memory used one plate, CD8 naive two, each CD4 subset three.

V lost 7 bases and J lost 3; bases outside the gene matches: 11. Germline CDR1 SGDLS, CDR2 YYNGEE. CDR3 length equals 17 residues. Study results and caveats: The study sampled only blood, and tissue repertoires likely differ. Clonotypes shared by all four sorted-subset donors had higher generation probabilities than non-shared clonotypes. A handful of donors held about 4.5% of naive CD4 clonotypes in common.

The chain employs TRBV9 and TRBJ2-1, with 12 bases fitting TRBD2. The sequence derives from a man in his thirties or forties in good health. Material for sequencing was naive CD4+ T cells sorted from blood. Regarding subset: CD45RA+ positively selected. The CDR3 reads CASATQLAGGYYNEQFF. CDR3 bases: TGTGCCAGCGCAACACAACTAGCGGGAGGATACTACAATGAGCAGTTCTTC.